The 29 T cell receptor beta chains in this list originate from one sample, sequenced in a study of cytomegalovirus exposure and HLA in healthy donors. The PCR used 60 Vbeta and 13 Jbeta primers. This table comes from immunoSEQ multiplex PCR, and its TCRdb copy is limited to in-frame clones, with some not included. Here the sample spans some 250,000 clones, roughly 82% being singletons. The material sequenced was PBMCs. The receptors stem from a woman aged 40 to 50 in good health and CMV-seropositive.

The V and J genes are TRBV10-3 and TRBJ1-5; D is unresolved. The CDR3 is made up of 13 amino acids. With 0 bases removed from V and 5 bases from J, the gap between germline ends came to 5 bases. Looked up from germline, CDR1 is ENHRY and CDR2 is SYGVKD. In DNA form, the CDR3 reads TGTGCCATCAGTGAGTCAGCGGATCAGCCCCAGCATTTT. This encodes CAISESADQPQHF.

The rearrangement joins TRBV2 to TRBJ2-2; no reliable D call. CDR3 length: 14 amino acids. Per germline, CDR1 SNHLY and CDR2 FYNNEI. Trimming took 4 bases from V and 7 from J, leaving 13 bases between them. In nucleotides, the CDR3 is TGTGCCAGCAGTGTTCGCCAGTATCGCGGGGAGCTGTTTTTT. Translated: CASSVRQYRGELFF.

This chain uses TRBV5-4 with TRBJ2-7, with a weak D call TRBD1 (6 bases). V was cut by 4 bases and J by 0 bases, with 14 bases left in between. This CDR3 has 15 amino acids. The germline gives CDR1 SGHNT, CDR2 YYREEE (reference sequence). The DNA for the CDR3 is TGTGCCAGCAGCGGGGGCGAGCCGGGCTCCTACGAGCAGTACTTC. This sequence encodes CASSGGEPGSYEQYF.

The J gene is TRBJ2-5, the V gene TRBV19, with 12 bases identical to TRBD2. The CDR3 totals 15 residues. Germline CDR1 and CDR2: LNHDA and SQIVND (reference sequence). J was trimmed by 2 bases and V by 3 bases; bases with no gene match: 1. The CDR3 DNA reads TGTGCCAGTAGTATGACTAGCGGGGGACAAGAGACCCAGTACTTC. Translated, it gives CASSMTSGGQETQYF.

This rearrangement joins TRBV5-1 to TRBJ2-1; maybe TRBD1 (5 bases). Germline lookup yields CDR1 SGHRS and CDR2 YFSETQ. The V gene lost 4 bases and the J gene lost 3 bases, with 17 bases spanning the gap. CDR3 length equals 16 residues. CDR3 in DNA: TGCGCCAGCAGCGGGGTGGGGCAGGGTATCTACAATGAGCAGTTCTTC. Its translation is CASSGVGQGIYNEQFF.

The chain is built from TRBV6-6 and TRBJ2-3, with no clear D. CDR1 is MNHNY and CDR2 is SVGAGI in the germline V gene (reference sequence). The CDR3 spans 12 residues. The V and J ends lost 6 bases and 4 bases respectively, with 8 bases between them. CDR3 nucleotide sequence: TGTGCCAGCAGCATCAGGTCAGATACGCAGTATTTT. Its translation: CASSIRSDTQYF.

V usage is TRBV10-3 and J usage is TRBJ2-5, with a possible D match to TRBD1 (5 bases). The CDR3 is 15 residues long. The germline gives CDR1 ENHRY, CDR2 SYGVKD. With 1 base removed from V and 0 bases from J, the gap between germline ends came to 9 bases. The CDR3 DNA is TGTGCCATCAGTGAGTGGGGCGTAAACCAAGAGACCCAGTACTTC. Encoded protein: CAISEWGVNQETQYF.

The rearrangement uses TRBV9 and TRBJ1-3; D remains ambiguous. CDR3 length equals 15 residues. V was cut by 3 bases and J by 4 bases, with 14 bases left in between. Germline lookup yields CDR1 SGDLS and CDR2 YYNGEE. The CDR3 DNA reads as TGTGCCAGCAGCGGTCTTGGGCAAATCGGAAACACCATATATTTT. Translated: CASSGLGQIGNTIYF.

This clone turned up a few times. Here the CDR3 reads CASSQDRGTGVYVGYTF. The CDR3 nucleotides read TGCGCCAGCAGCCAAGATCGAGGGACAGGGGTTTATGTTGGCTACACCTTC. The genes are TRBV4-3 and TRBJ1-2, with TRBD1 matching over 10 bases. Germline V lookup: CDR1 LGHNA, CDR2 YSLEER. The CDR3 has 17 residues. The V and J ends lost 0 bases and 7 bases, in that order; junction bases with no gene match: 11.

CDR3 residues: CASGLGTPNTEAFF. In DNA form, the CDR3 reads TGTGCTAGTGGTTTGGGGACACCAAACACTGAAGCTTTCTTT. The V and J genes are TRBV12-5 and TRBJ1-1; possible D gene TRBD1, 5 bases. CDR3 length: 14 amino acids. Germline CDR1 LGHNT, CDR2 FRNRAP. V dropped 1 base and J dropped 2 bases, with 8 bases sitting between them.

This chain connects TRBV4-2 to TRBJ1-1, with TRBD1 matching 9 bases. Germline V gene sequence: CDR1 LGHNA, CDR2 YNFKEQ. Trimming removed 4 bases from V and 5 bases from J; junction bases left unmatched: 5. The CDR3 contains 14 residues. CDR3 residues: CASSRTDRGTEAFF. Here the CDR3 DNA reads TGTGCCAGCAGCCGAACCGACAGGGGGACTGAAGCTTTCTTT.

CDR3 loop: CASSSRTVNTEAFF. The CDR3 DNA sequence: TGCGCCAGCAGCTCGAGGACAGTGAACACTGAAGCTTTCTTT. This chain uses TRBV5-1 with TRBJ1-1; tentative D call: TRBD1 (6 bases). The CDR3 covers 14 residues. Trimming took 3 bases from V and 0 from J, leaving 9 bases between them. Looked up from germline, CDR1 is SGHRS and CDR2 is YFSETQ.

The chain joins TRBV18 to TRBJ1-2; D not resolved. Per germline, CDR1 KGHSH and CDR2 LQKENI. V dropped 3 bases and J dropped 3 bases, with 14 bases sitting between them. The CDR3 runs to 15 residues. CDR3 loop: CASSPAGEYDYGYTF. The CDR3, as DNA: TGTGCCAGCTCACCGGCGGGCGAGTATGACTATGGCTACACCTTC.

The CDR3 nucleotides are TGTGCCAGCAGCTTAGGGACGGATCTTTGGCGGGGGGGGCAAGAGACCCAGTACTTC. Translated: CASSLGTDLWRGGQETQYF. The chain carries TRBV11-1 and TRBJ2-5; 9 bases align to TRBD2. Germline V gene sequence: CDR1 SGHAT, CDR2 FQDESV (reference sequence). J lost 2 bases, V lost 1 base, and 14 bases had no gene match. The CDR3 covers 19 residues.

In the case of this clone: The junction shows a germline mismatch at one end, possibly a read error. V is TRBV7-2 and J is TRBJ1-2, with TRBD1 matching 7 bases. The CDR3 sequence is 17 residues long. Germline V gene lookup returns CDR1 SGHTA and CDR2 FQGNSA. The CDR3 spells CASTLEAGGSSNYGYTF. The CDR3, as DNA: TGTGCCAGCACCTTAGAGGCAGGGGGGTCCTCTAACTATGGCTACACCTTC.

This chain uses TRBV6-6 with TRBJ1-1; maybe TRBD1 (6 bases). The CDR3 covers 14 residues. CDR1 is MNHNY and CDR2 is SVGAGI in the germline V gene (reference sequence). The V end was cut by 6 bases, the J end by 6 bases, with 17 bases between. The CDR3: CASRATGMVAEAFF. CDR3 DNA: TGTGCCAGCAGGGCCACAGGGATGGTGGCTGAAGCTTTCTTT.

The chain links TRBV7-9 to TRBJ1-4, with D unclear. The CDR3 loop spans 16 amino acids. The germline V gene encodes CDR1 SEHNR and CDR2 FQNEAQ (reference sequence). V was shortened by 2 bases and J by 5 bases, with 15 bases between the two germline ends. The CDR3: CASSLSNRALNEKLFF. CDR3 sequence (DNA): TGTGCCAGCAGCTTATCGAACCGAGCCCTAAATGAAAAACTGTTTTTT.

The chain uses TRBV19 and TRBJ1-5, with 7 bases matching TRBD1. Looked up from germline, CDR1 is LNHDA and CDR2 is SQIVND (reference sequence). This CDR3 has 18 residues. V lost 2 bases to trimming and J lost 4 bases; unmatched junction nucleotides: 14. The CDR3 sequence: CASSITRVVRTGNQPQHF. The CDR3 nucleotides are TGTGCCAGTAGTATAACTCGTGTGGTTCGGACAGGTAATCAGCCCCAGCATTTT.

The chain carries TRBV30 and TRBJ1-5; D gene ambiguous. Germline assignment: CDR1 GTSNPN and CDR2 SVGIG (reference sequence). This CDR3 spans 15 amino acids. The germline V and J ends were trimmed by 1 base and 5 bases, with 15 bases remaining between them. This chain's CDR3 is CAWSAGNSRYQPQHF. The DNA of the CDR3 is TGTGCCTGGAGTGCCGGGAACAGCCGATATCAGCCCCAGCATTTT.

The V and J genes are TRBV11-3 and TRBJ2-3; a weak D match, TRBD1 (6 bases). Trimming stripped 3 bases from V and 6 bases from J, with 25 bases between. This CDR3 is 18 amino acids long. Per the germline V gene, CDR1 is SGHNT and CDR2 is YENEEA. CDR3 sequence reads: CASSFGTTGYAGSDTQYF. Written as DNA, the CDR3 is TGTGCCAGCAGCTTCGGTACTACAGGGTATGCTGGGTCGGATACGCAGTATTTT.

The chain is built from TRBV11-2 and TRBJ1-4, with 7 bases identical to TRBD1. Trimming cost V 1 base and J 3 bases; bases outside gene matches: 2. The CDR3 runs to 15 residues. Germline-derived CDR1 and CDR2 are SGHAT and FQNNGV. CDR3 bases: TGTGCCAGCAGCTTAGCGGGACAGTCTAATGAAAAACTGTTTTTT. Translated: CASSLAGQSNEKLFF.

The chain links TRBV30 to TRBJ2-1, with TRBD2 identical over 12 bases. J lost 6 bases, V lost 2 bases, and 11 bases had no gene match. CDR1 and CDR2 from the germline V gene are GTSNPN and SVGIG (reference sequence). The CDR3 is made up of 17 amino acids. The CDR3 sequence: CAWSIGSTSGRSNEQFF. CDR3 sequence (DNA): TGTGCCTGGAGTATAGGATCGACTAGCGGGAGATCCAATGAGCAGTTCTTC.

Comments on this clone: At one end, the junction sequence differs from germline, possibly due to a read error. This chain uses TRBV7-9 with TRBJ2-5, with 14 nucleotides matching TRBD2. CDR3 length equals 17 residues. CDR1 SEHNR and CDR2 FQNEAQ come from the germline V gene (reference sequence). The CDR3 DNA reads TGTTCCAGCAGCTTAGGGACTAGCGGGAGTCTACGGGAGACCCAGTACTTC. This encodes CSSSLGTSGSLRETQYF.

The chain joins TRBV6-1 to TRBJ1-5; no clear D gene. Trimming pared 6 bases from V and 9 bases from J, leaving 15 bases between. The CDR3 has 13 residues. Germline assignment: CDR1 MNHNS and CDR2 SASEGT. The CDR3 protein is CASREIDRLPQHF. The CDR3 nucleotides are TGTGCCAGCAGGGAAATAGATCGGTTGCCCCAGCATTTT.

V usage is TRBV7-2 and J usage is TRBJ1-6, with D hard to call. Germline V gives CDR1 SGHTA, CDR2 FQGNSA. The CDR3 covers 14 residues. Trimming left V 3 bases short and J 8 bases short, with 11 bases between. CDR3: CASSFYGGDSPLHF. CDR3 DNA sequence: TGTGCCAGCAGCTTTTATGGAGGTGATTCACCCCTCCACTTT.

The chain links TRBV19 to TRBJ1-1, with a possible D match to TRBD1 (6 bases). CDR1 is LNHDA and CDR2 is SQIVND in the germline V gene (reference sequence). The CDR3 has 13 amino acids. The V and J ends lost 5 bases and 0 bases respectively, with 7 bases between them. The CDR3 sequence: CASSQGMNTEAFF. The CDR3, as DNA: TGTGCCAGTAGTCAGGGGATGAACACTGAAGCTTTCTTT.

This clone was seen a handful of times. V gene TRBV5-1 combines with J gene TRBJ1-4; tentatively, D is TRBD1 (5 bases). Germline V gene data show CDR1 as SGHRS and CDR2 as YFSETQ. CDR3 length: 13 residues. Trimming removed 5 bases at V and 5 bases at J, with 10 bases between. The CDR3 DNA reads as TGCGCCAGCAGTAGGACACCAAATGAAAAACTGTTTTTT. Translated, it gives CASSRTPNEKLFF.

This chain uses TRBV11-2 with TRBJ1-1; possibly TRBD1 for D (6 bases). Germline loops: CDR1 SGHAT, CDR2 FQNNGV. CDR3 length: 11 amino acids. V gave up 5 bases and J gave up 10 bases, with 11 bases separating them. The CDR3 sequence: CASSLTGLAFF. DNA for the CDR3: TGTGCCAGCAGCCTTACAGGGTTAGCTTTCTTT.

The CDR3 protein is CASSVAGTGGYQETQYF. In DNA, the CDR3 is TGTGCCAGCAGCGTAGCCGGGACAGGGGGGTACCAAGAGACCCAGTACTTC. The chain has TRBV9 and TRBJ2-5; TRBD1 matches 11 bases. The CDR3 covers 17 residues. Unmatched junction bases numbered 4, after V lost 0 bases and J lost 0 bases. CDR1 is SGDLS, CDR2 YYNGEE, per germline.